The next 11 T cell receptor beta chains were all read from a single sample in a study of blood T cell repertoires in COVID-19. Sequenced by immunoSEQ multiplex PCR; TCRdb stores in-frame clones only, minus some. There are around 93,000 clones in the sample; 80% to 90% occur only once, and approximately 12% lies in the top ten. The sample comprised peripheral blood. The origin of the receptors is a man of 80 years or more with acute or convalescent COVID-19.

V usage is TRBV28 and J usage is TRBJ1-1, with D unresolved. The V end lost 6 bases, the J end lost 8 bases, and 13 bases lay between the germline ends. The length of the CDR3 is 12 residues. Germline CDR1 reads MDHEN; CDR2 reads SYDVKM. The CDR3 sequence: CASRAPRLEAFF. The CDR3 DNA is TGTGCCAGCAGGGCCCCCCGCCTGGAAGCTTTCTTT.

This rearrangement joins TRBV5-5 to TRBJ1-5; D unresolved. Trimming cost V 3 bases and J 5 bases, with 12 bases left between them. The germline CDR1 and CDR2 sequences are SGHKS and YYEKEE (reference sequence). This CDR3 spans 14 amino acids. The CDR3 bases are TGTGCCAGCAGCTCTGGGAGGAGGGATCAGCCCCAGCATTTT. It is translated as CASSSGRRDQPQHF.

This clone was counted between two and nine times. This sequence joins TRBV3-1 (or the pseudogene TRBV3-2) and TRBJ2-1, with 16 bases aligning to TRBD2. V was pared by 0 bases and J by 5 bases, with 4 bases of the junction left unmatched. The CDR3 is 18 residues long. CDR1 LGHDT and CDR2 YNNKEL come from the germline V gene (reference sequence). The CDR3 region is CASSQDGTSGGVDNEQFF. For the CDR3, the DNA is TGTGCCAGCAGCCAAGACGGGACTAGCGGGGGGGTTGACAATGAGCAGTTCTTC.

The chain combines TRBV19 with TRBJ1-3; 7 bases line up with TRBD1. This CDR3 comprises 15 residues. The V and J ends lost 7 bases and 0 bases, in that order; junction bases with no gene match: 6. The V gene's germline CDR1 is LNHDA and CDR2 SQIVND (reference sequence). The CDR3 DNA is TGTGCCAGTACCGAGGACAGGCTCTCTGGAAACACCATATATTTT. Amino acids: CASTEDRLSGNTIYF.

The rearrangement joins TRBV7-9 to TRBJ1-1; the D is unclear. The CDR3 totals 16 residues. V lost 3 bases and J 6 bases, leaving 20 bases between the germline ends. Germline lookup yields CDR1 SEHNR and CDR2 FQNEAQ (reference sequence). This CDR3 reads CASSFALAGSQPEAFF. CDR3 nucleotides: TGTGCCAGCAGCTTTGCCCTCGCGGGCAGCCAGCCTGAAGCTTTCTTT.

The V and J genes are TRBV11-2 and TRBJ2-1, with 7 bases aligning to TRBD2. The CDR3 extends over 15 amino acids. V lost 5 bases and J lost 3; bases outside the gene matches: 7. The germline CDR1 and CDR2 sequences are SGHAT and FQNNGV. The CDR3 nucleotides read TGTGCCAGCAGCCCCCGGGACTACAGCTACAATGAGCAGTTCTTC. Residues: CASSPRDYSYNEQFF.

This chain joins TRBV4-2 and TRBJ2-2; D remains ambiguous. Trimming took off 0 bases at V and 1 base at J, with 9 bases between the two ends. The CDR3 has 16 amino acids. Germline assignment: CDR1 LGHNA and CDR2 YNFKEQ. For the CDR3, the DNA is TGTGCCAGCAGCCAAGATTGGCAGTTGAACACCGGGGAGCTGTTTTTT. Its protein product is CASSQDWQLNTGELFF.

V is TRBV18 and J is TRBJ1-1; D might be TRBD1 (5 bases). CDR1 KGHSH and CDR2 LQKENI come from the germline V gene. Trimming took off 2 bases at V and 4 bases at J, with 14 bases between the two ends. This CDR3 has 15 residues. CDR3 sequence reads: CASSPSQGASTEAFF. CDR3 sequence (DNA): TGTGCCAGCTCACCAAGTCAGGGCGCGAGCACTGAAGCTTTCTTT.

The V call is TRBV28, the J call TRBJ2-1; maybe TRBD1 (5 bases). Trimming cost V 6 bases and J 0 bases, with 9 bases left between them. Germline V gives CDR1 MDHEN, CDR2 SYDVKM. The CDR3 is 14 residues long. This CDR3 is CASRQVLSYNEQFF. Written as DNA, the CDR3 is TGTGCCAGCAGACAGGTACTCTCCTACAATGAGCAGTTCTTC.

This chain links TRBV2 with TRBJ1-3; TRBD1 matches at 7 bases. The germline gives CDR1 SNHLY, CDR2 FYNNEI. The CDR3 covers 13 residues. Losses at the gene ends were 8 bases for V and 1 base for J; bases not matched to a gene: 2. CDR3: CASLRGSGNTIYF. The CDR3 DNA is TGTGCCAGCCTCAGGGGGTCTGGAAACACCATATATTTT.

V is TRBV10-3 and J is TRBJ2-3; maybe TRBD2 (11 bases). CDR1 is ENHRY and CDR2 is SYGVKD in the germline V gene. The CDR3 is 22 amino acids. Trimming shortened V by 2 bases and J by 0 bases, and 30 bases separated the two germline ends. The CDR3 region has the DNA TGTGCCATCAGTGAGCCAATCAGACAGGGGGCGACTAGCGGGGCTAGCACAGATACGCAGTATTTT. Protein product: CAISEPIRQGATSGASTDTQYF.